This record covers a single T cell receptor (beta chain). The data stem from a study of blood T cell repertoires in COVID-19. Study-level information: There were acute and convalescent COVID-19 samples, and they came from the United States, Italy and Spain. The cDNA or gDNA used as material had been derived from T cells, B-cell-depleted T cells, or PBMCs.

Authors' processing steps: Amplified reference gene primers provided the basis for estimating nucleated cell counts. Libraries were prepared by immunoSEQ multiplex PCR; TCRdb keeps only in-frame clonotypes and omits some of them. D and trimming were read from the DNA, whereas the V and J calls and clone size are those reported in that table. The table has tens of thousands of clones, about 86% seen once. Trimming shortened V by 2 bases and J by 2 bases, and 10 bases separated the two germline ends. This CDR3 has 14 residues. Per germline, CDR1 MNHNY and CDR2 SVGAGI (reference sequence). Sequencing input: peripheral blood. The source is an older man with active or convalescent COVID-19. The chain joins TRBV6-6 to TRBJ2-7; maybe TRBD1 (5 bases). The CDR3 loop is CASSYPTGTYEQYF. CDR3 nucleotide sequence: TGTGCCAGCAGTTACCCCACAGGAACCTACGAGCAGTACTTC.